Listed below are T cell receptor beta chains from one sample, sequenced in a study of graft-versus-host responses after intestinal transplantation. Measured with immunoSEQ multiplex PCR; TCRdb has only the in-frame clones, and not every one. The sample records 12,000 to 15,000 clones, 25% to 30% being singletons. Here the sequenced sample was alloreactive CD4+ T cells from a mixed lymphocyte reaction culture, taken before intestinal transplant. The receptors were sampled from a human patient who received an intestinal transplant. Both conserved end residues are part of each CDR3. Each record gives: V gene, D gene, J gene, clone size, CDR3 DNA, CDR3 protein. A D gene is named only where the DNA matches it firmly. Some rows have no size entry. The others give once, few or many, or a class for an expanded clone.

TRBV18	.	TRBJ2-5	.	TGTGCCAGCTCACCACGGGCCGAGACCCAGTACTTC	CASSPRAETQYF
TRBV5-4	TRBD2	TRBJ2-3	.	TGTGCCAGCAGCCAAACTAGCGGGAGCACAGATACGCAGTATTTT	CASSQTSGSTDTQYF
TRBV19	.	TRBJ1-5	medium-sized	TGTGCCAGTACCCCTTTGAGGGGGGACAAAAGCAATCAGCCCCAGCATTTT	CASTPLRGDKSNQPQHF
TRBV7-8	TRBD2	TRBJ2-7	few	TGTGCCAGCAGCCGGGGACTAGCGGAACACTACGAGCAGTACTTC	CASSRGLAEHYEQYF
TRBV7-2	.	TRBJ2-5	.	TGTGCCAGCAGCATACCTCTTGGGGCCCAGTACTTC	CASSIPLGAQYF
TRBV15	.	TRBJ1-1	few	TGTGCCACCAGCAGAGACACGAACACTGAAGCTTTCTTT	CATSRDTNTEAFF
TRBV6-6	TRBD1	TRBJ2-7	.	TGTGCCAGCAGTTTAGTCCAGGGGGCGCGACCGAACGAGCAGTACTTC	CASSLVQGARPNEQYF
TRBV5-4	TRBD2	TRBJ2-7	few	TGTGCCAGCAGCTCGAGACTAGCGGGAGGGCCTGCCGAGCAGTACTTC	CASSSRLAGGPAEQYF
TRBV7-9	.	TRBJ2-1	.	TGTGCCAGCAGCTTAGAAGGGGGGGACTCCTTATACAATGAGCAGTTCTTC	CASSLEGGDSLYNEQFF
TRBV6-6	.	TRBJ1-1	.	TGTGCCAGCAGTTACCAGGGGAGAGTCACTGAAGCTTTCTTT	CASSYQGRVTEAFF
TRBV6-5	TRBD1	TRBJ1-1	few	TGTGCCAGCAGATCTACCGGGACAGCGAACACTGAAGCTTTCTTT	CASRSTGTANTEAFF
TRBV25-1	TRBD1	TRBJ2-7	few	TGTGCCAGCAGTGCGTTCAGGGGGTACGAGCAGTACTTC	CASSAFRGYEQYF
TRBV7-3	TRBD1	TRBJ1-1	once	TGTGCCAGCAGCTGGACAGGGGGGAGGAACACTGAAGCTTTCTTT	CASSWTGGRNTEAFF
TRBV7-2	.	TRBJ1-2	.	TGTGCCAGCAGCTTCAGACCCTCCTATGGCTACACCTTC	CASSFRPSYGYTF
TRBV6-6	.	TRBJ1-2	few	TGTGCCAGCAGCCCCGGGACACCTCCTAACTATGGCTACACCTTC	CASSPGTPPNYGYTF
TRBV7-2	.	TRBJ1-6	few	TGTGCCAGCAGCTTAGACGGGGCAAGAAATTCACCCCTCCACTTT	CASSLDGARNSPLHF
TRBV5-1	TRBD1	TRBJ1-3	medium-sized	TGCGCCAGCAGCTCGGAGGGGTCAGGGGGAGGAAACACCATATATTTT	CASSSEGSGGGNTIYF
TRBV18	TRBD1	TRBJ1-3	.	TGTGCCAGCTCACTCCAACAGGGGGCGTCTGGAAACACCATATATTTT	CASSLQQGASGNTIYF
TRBV28	.	TRBJ2-6	.	TGTGCCAGCAGTTTATGGGCTGGGGCCAACGTCCTGACTTTC	CASSLWAGANVLTF
TRBV2	.	TRBJ1-1	.	TGTGCCAGCAGTGGCGAGGGCCGGGGGACTGAAGCTTTCTTT	CASSGEGRGTEAFF
TRBV7-9	.	TRBJ2-7	.	TGTGCCAGCAGCACAAGGGGGGGGTCACAGCAGTACTTC	CASSTRGGSQQYF
TRBV5-4	.	TRBJ2-5	.	TGTGCCAGCAGCTCCCGGCAGGGGATCCAAGAGACCCAGTACTTC	CASSSRQGIQETQYF
TRBV9	.	TRBJ1-3	.	TGTGCCAGCACCAGGGCGCCCTCTGGAAACACCATATATTTT	CASTRAPSGNTIYF
TRBV11-3	TRBD2	TRBJ2-7	few	TGTGCCAGCAGCTCCCGGGACTGGACTAGCGGGAGGCCGTGCTCCTACGAGCAGTACTTC	CASSSRDWTSGRPCSYEQYF